The 20 T cell receptor beta chains in this list originate from one sample, sequenced in a study of blood T cell repertoires in COVID-19. Profiling relied on immunoSEQ multiplex PCR, and the TCRdb table lists in-frame clones only, not all of them. This sample yields some 200,000 clones, of which about 86% are seen a single time; around 3% belongs to the top ten. The sample was peripheral blood. The receptors come from a woman aged 25 to 39 who had recovered from COVID-19.

The genes are TRBV6-5 and TRBJ2-2, with D perhaps TRBD1 (5 bases). Per germline, CDR1 MNHEY and CDR2 SVGAGI. This CDR3 has 15 amino acids. Trimming removed 5 bases from V and 3 bases from J, with 13 bases in between. The CDR3 here is CASSTTQGYTGELFF. The CDR3, as DNA: TGTGCCAGCAGTACTACGCAGGGTTACACCGGGGAGCTGTTTTTT.

The V and J genes are TRBV12-3 or TRBV12-4 and TRBJ1-2; no clear D. Trimming took off 2 bases at V and 7 bases at J, with 11 bases between the two ends. The CDR3 is made up of 13 amino acids. The CDR3 here is CASSLLGVPGYTF. DNA for the CDR3: TGTGCCAGCAGTTTACTAGGCGTGCCTGGCTACACCTTC.

The V and J genes are TRBV10-2 and TRBJ1-5, with D hard to call. CDR1 and CDR2 (germline): WSHSY, SAAADI. The CDR3 is made up of 15 amino acids. Trimming removed 0 bases from V and 2 bases from J, with 8 bases in between. CDR3 loop: CASSESREGNQPQHF. The DNA of the CDR3 is TGCGCCAGCAGTGAGTCGCGAGAAGGCAATCAGCCCCAGCATTTT.

Worth noting for this clone: Mismatch with germline at one junction end may stem from a read error. This chain links TRBV18 with TRBJ2-7, with 11 bases aligning to TRBD1. This CDR3 region has 15 residues. Looked up from germline, CDR1 is KGHSH and CDR2 is LQKENI. CDR3 bases: TGTGCCAACTCACCCGGACAGGGGGCAAATTACGAGCAGTACTTC. Its protein product is CANSPGQGANYEQYF.

V is TRBV9 and J is TRBJ2-2, with TRBD2 matching over 12 bases. V lost 1 base, J lost 2 bases, and 6 bases stayed unmatched. The CDR3 length is 18 residues. Germline V gene lookup returns CDR1 SGDLS and CDR2 YYNGEE. The CDR3 coding sequence is TGTGCCAGCAGCGTATCAAGGACTAGCGGGACCAACACCGGGGAGCTGTTTTTT. The encoded protein is CASSVSRTSGTNTGELFF.

The chain carries TRBV11-2 and TRBJ2-5; 11 bases map to TRBD2. Germline assignment: CDR1 SGHAT and CDR2 FQNNGV. The ends lost 4 bases at V and 4 bases at J; junction bases unmatched: 8. This CDR3 has 16 residues. The CDR3 DNA reads TGTGCCAGCAGCTCTCGACTAGCGGGATTTAGAGAGACCCAGTACTTC. This sequence encodes CASSSRLAGFRETQYF.

The sample holds a few counts of this clone. V usage is TRBV29-1 and J usage is TRBJ2-3; D possibly corresponds to TRBD2 (7 bases). The length of the CDR3 is 13 residues. V lost 8 bases to trimming and J lost 3 bases, with 15 bases between them. Germline V gives CDR1 SQVTM, CDR2 ANQGSEA. The CDR3 bases are TGCAGCCCGGGTGGGGGGGCAACAGATACGCAGTATTTT. Its translation: CSPGGGATDTQYF.

This chain uses TRBV2 with TRBJ1-2; no clear D gene. The V end lost 5 bases, the J end lost 6 bases, and 10 bases lay between the germline ends. Per germline, CDR1 SNHLY and CDR2 FYNNEI. This CDR3 region has 12 residues. The CDR3 DNA sequence: TGTGCCAGCAGTTCACCAAGAGATGGCTACACCTTC. Protein product: CASSSPRDGYTF.

This chain connects TRBV7-3 to TRBJ2-3; 7 bases map to TRBD1. V lost 2 bases and J lost 4; bases outside the gene matches: 6. CDR3 length: 15 residues. Germline V CDR1 and CDR2: SGHTA, FQGTGA. The CDR3 here is CASSLGTGVADTQYF. The CDR3, as DNA: TGTGCCAGCAGCTTAGGTACAGGGGTAGCAGATACGCAGTATTTT.

This clone was recorded a few times. V and J are TRBV11-3 and TRBJ2-2; TRBD2 matches 10 bases. The trim removed 5 bases at V and 6 bases at J, leaving 6 bases unmatched. CDR1 and CDR2 from the germline V gene are SGHNT and YENEEA. This CDR3 has 15 amino acids. The CDR3 region has the DNA TGTGCCAGCAGCCCAGGACTAGCGGATGCCGGGGAGCTGTTTTTT. Its translation: CASSPGLADAGELFF.

The chain is built from TRBV21-1 and TRBJ1-1. TRBV21-1 is labeled a pseudogene. This CDR3 comprises 16 residues. CDR3 residues: CASTFRWGGTHTEAFF. CDR3 bases: TGTGCCAGCACCTTCCGATGGGGGGGAACACACACTGAAGCTTTCTTT.

The CDR3 DNA sequence: TGTGCCAGCAGCGATTCGGGACAGGTGGGGGAGACCCAGTACTTC. Encoded protein: CASSDSGQVGETQYF. This chain links TRBV27 with TRBJ2-5; TRBD1 matches 8 bases. V shed 6 bases, J shed 5 bases, and the junction held 11 bases outside the gene matches. This CDR3 region has 15 residues. Looked up from germline, CDR1 is MNHEY and CDR2 is SMNVEV (reference sequence).

The V gene is TRBV7-9, the J gene TRBJ1-2; 12 bases match TRBD1. The length of the CDR3 is 17 residues. CDR1 and CDR2 from the germline V gene are SEHNR and FQNEAQ (reference sequence). Unmatched junction bases numbered 9, after V lost 3 bases and J lost 4 bases. The CDR3 region has the DNA TGTGCCAGCAGCTTCCCGGGACAGGGGGCCGAGGGCTATGGCTACACCTTC. Residues: CASSFPGQGAEGYGYTF.

V and J are TRBV18 and TRBJ1-2; TRBD1 might be the D (5 bases). CDR3 length: 12 amino acids. Trimming left V 4 bases short and J 4 bases short, with 7 bases between. Germline CDR1 is KGHSH and CDR2 is LQKENI. DNA for the CDR3: TGTGCCAGCTCACTGACAGTCTATGGCTACACCTTC. Its translation: CASSLTVYGYTF.

The rearrangement uses TRBV5-1 and TRBJ1-6; 8 nucleotides agree with TRBD1. CDR1 and CDR2 (germline): SGHRS, YFSETQ. CDR3 length equals 16 residues. V trimming: 0 bases; J trimming: 3 bases; junction bases outside the gene matches: 2. The CDR3 nucleotides are TGCGCCAGCAGCTTGGGGACAGGGAGCTATAATTCACCCCTCCACTTT. Its translation is CASSLGTGSYNSPLHF. The full variable domain, its missing parts supplied by reference TRBV5-1 and TRBJ1-6, is KAGVTQTPRYLIKTRGQQVTLSCSPISGHRSVSWYQQTPGQGLQFLFEYFSETQRNKGNFPGRFSGRQFSNSRSEMNVSTLELGDSALYLCASSLGTGSYNSPLHFGNGTRLTVT.

The CDR3 protein is CAISEGTRRPGEQFF. CDR3 bases: TGTGCCATCAGTGAGGGTACTAGACGGCCCGGTGAGCAGTTCTTC. The chain couples TRBV10-3 to TRBJ2-1; TRBD2 might be the D (5 bases). The V end lost 2 bases, the J end lost 9 bases, and 17 bases lay between the germline ends. The CDR3 totals 15 residues. CDR1 and CDR2 from the germline V gene are ENHRY and SYGVKD.

The V gene is TRBV19, the J gene TRBJ2-1, with a tentative D call TRBD1 (5 bases). The CDR3 loop spans 15 amino acids. V was cut by 6 bases and J by 0 bases, with 12 bases left in between. Germline loops: CDR1 LNHDA, CDR2 SQIVND (reference sequence). The CDR3 protein is CASRHGHSSYNEQFF. The CDR3, as DNA: TGTGCCAGTAGACACGGACATAGCTCCTACAATGAGCAGTTCTTC.

The rearrangement uses TRBV5-1 and TRBJ1-5; D unclear. Germline V lookup: CDR1 SGHRS, CDR2 YFSETQ. The ends were cut back, 4 bases at V and 1 base at J, with 9 bases in the middle. This CDR3 contains 14 residues. In nucleotides, the CDR3 is TGCGCCAGCAGCCCCTCGGGGAGCAATCAGCCCCAGCATTTT. Translated: CASSPSGSNQPQHF.

The rearrangement links TRBV27 to TRBJ2-7; D possibly corresponds to TRBD1 (6 bases). V lost 5 bases and J 3 bases, leaving 20 bases between the germline ends. The V gene's germline CDR1 is MNHEY and CDR2 SMNVEV (reference sequence). The CDR3 totals 16 residues. The CDR3: CASSAHPRDILYEQYF. As DNA, the CDR3 is TGTGCCAGCAGTGCCCACCCTCGGGACATTCTCTACGAGCAGTACTTC.

The rearrangement joins TRBV27 to TRBJ2-7; 9 bases match TRBD2. Looked up from germline, CDR1 is MNHEY and CDR2 is SMNVEV (reference sequence). V lost 7 bases to trimming and J lost 2 bases; unmatched junction nucleotides: 6. The CDR3 runs to 14 residues. The DNA for the CDR3 is TGTGCCAGCAAGCTTAGCGGGAGCACCTACGAGCAGTACTTC. This gives the protein CASKLSGSTYEQYF.